This T cell receptor beta chain was sequenced in a study of CD8+CD57+ T cells in acquired aplastic anemia. Germline assignment: CDR1 DFQATT and CDR2 SNEGSKA (reference sequence). The CDR3 length is 15 residues. J was trimmed by 2 bases and V by 0 bases; bases with no gene match: 2. This clonotype was observed many times. Genomic DNA provided the template from which TCR beta VDJ and CDR3 profiles were obtained. TCRdb reprocessed the reads with MiXCR, giving one entry per CDR3 protein. Of around 140,000 distinct CDR3 sequences in the sample, 41% were seen once. The chain joins TRBV20-1 to TRBJ2-7; 12 bases line up with TRBD2. The TCR comes from a human donor in good health, serving as a control. Material: sorted CD4+, CD8+, or CD8+CD57+ T cells (not recorded which) from PBMCs. The CDR3 region is CSARDASGGAYEQYF. CDR3 DNA: TGCAGTGCTAGAGATGCTAGCGGGGGGGCCTACGAGCAGTACTTC.